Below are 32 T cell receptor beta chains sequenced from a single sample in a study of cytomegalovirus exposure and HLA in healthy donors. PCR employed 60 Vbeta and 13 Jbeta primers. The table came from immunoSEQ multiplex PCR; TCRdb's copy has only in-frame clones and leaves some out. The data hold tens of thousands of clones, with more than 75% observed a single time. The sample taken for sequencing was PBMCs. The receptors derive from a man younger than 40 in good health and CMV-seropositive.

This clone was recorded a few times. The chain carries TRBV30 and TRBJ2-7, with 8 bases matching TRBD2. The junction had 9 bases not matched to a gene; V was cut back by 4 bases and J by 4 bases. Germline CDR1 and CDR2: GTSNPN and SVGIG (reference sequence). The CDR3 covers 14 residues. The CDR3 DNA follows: TGTGCCTGGAAGAGTAGCGGGATTGTATACGAGCAGTACTTC. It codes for CAWKSSGIVYEQYF.

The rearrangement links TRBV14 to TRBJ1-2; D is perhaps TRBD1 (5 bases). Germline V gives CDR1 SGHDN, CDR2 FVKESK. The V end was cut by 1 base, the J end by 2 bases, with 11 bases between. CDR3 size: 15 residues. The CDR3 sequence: CASSQVDRGNYGYTF. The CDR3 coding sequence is TGTGCCAGCAGCCAAGTAGACCGGGGGAACTATGGCTACACCTTC.

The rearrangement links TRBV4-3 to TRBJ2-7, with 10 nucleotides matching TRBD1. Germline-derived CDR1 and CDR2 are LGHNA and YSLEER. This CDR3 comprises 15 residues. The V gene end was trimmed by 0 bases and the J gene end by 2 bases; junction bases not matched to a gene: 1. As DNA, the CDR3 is TGCGCCAGCAGCCAAGAAGGGACAGGGGCCTACGAGCAGTACTTC. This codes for CASSQEGTGAYEQYF.

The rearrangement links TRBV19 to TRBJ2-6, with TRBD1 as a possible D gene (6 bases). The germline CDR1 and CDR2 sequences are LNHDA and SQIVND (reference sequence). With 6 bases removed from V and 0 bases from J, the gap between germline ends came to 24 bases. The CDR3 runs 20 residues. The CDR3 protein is CASSPARGPKTNSGANVLTF. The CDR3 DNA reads TGTGCCAGTAGCCCCGCCAGGGGACCAAAAACCAACTCTGGGGCCAACGTCCTGACTTTC.

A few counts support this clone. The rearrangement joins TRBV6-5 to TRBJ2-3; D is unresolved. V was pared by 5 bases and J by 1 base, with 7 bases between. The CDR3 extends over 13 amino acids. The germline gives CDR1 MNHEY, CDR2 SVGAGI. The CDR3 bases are TGTGCCAGCAGTCTTCGGGGCACAGATACGCAGTATTTT. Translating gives CASSLRGTDTQYF.

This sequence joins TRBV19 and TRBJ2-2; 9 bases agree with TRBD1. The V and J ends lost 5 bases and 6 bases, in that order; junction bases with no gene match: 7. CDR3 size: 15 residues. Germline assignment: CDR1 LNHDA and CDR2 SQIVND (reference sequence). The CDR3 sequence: CASSLPGQGPGELFF. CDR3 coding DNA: TGTGCCAGTAGTCTACCGGGACAGGGCCCCGGGGAGCTGTTTTTT.

The CDR3 is CASSQGAWGEKLFF. CDR3 sequence (DNA): TGTGCCAGCAGCCAAGGGGCTTGGGGAGAAAAACTGTTTTTT. The chain carries TRBV27 and TRBJ1-4, with D perhaps TRBD1 (5 bases). Germline V lookup: CDR1 MNHEY, CDR2 SMNVEV (reference sequence). The CDR3 runs 14 residues. Trimming took off 6 bases at V and 8 bases at J, with 16 bases between the two ends.

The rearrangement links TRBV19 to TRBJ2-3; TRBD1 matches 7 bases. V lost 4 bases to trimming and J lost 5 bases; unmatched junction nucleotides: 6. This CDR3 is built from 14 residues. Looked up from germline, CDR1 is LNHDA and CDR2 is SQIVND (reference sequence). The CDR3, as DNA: TGTGCCAGTAGTAACAGGGGAGATTTAGATACGCAGTATTTT. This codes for CASSNRGDLDTQYF.

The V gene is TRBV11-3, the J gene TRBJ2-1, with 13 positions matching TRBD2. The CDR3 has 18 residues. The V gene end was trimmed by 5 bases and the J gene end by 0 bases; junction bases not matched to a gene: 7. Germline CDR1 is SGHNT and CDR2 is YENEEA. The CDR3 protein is CASSPGLAGISSYNEQFF. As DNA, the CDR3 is TGTGCCAGCAGCCCGGGACTAGCGGGGATCAGCTCCTACAATGAGCAGTTCTTC. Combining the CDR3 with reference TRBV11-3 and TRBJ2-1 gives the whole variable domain EAGVVQSPRYKIIEKKQPVAFWCNPISGHNTLYWYLQNLGQGPELLIRYENEEAVDDSQLPKDRFSAERLKGVDSTLKIQPAELGDSAVYLCASSPGLAGISSYNEQFFGPGTRLTVL.

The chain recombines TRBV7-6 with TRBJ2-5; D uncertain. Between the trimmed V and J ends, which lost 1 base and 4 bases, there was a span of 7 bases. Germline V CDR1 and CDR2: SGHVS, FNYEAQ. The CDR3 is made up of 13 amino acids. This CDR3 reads CASSLERGETQYF. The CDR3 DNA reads TGTGCCAGCAGCTTAGAGCGCGGAGAGACCCAGTACTTC.

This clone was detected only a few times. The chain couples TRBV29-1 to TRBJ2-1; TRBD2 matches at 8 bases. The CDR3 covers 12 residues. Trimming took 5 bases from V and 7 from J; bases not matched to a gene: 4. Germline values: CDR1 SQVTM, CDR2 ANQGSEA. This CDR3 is CSVRGGENEQFF. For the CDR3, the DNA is TGCAGCGTTCGGGGGGGGGAAAATGAGCAGTTCTTC.

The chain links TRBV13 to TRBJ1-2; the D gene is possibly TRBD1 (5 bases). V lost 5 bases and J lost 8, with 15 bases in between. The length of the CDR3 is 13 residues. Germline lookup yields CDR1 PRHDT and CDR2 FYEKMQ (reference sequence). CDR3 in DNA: TGTGCCAGCAGCCCGCGGGACTTCTGGGGCTACACCTTC. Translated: CASSPRDFWGYTF.

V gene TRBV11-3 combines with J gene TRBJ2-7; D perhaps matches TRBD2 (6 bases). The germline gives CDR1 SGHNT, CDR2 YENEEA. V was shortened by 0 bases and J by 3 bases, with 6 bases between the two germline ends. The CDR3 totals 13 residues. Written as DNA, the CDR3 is TGTGCCAGCAGCTTAGAGGAGGGCTACGAGCAGTACGTC. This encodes CASSLEEGYEQYV.

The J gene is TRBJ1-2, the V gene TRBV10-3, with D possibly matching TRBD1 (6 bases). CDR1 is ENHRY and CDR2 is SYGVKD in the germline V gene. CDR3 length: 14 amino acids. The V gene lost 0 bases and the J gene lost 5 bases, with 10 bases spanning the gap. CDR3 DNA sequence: TGTGCCATCAGTGAGTCCGGGACACTGTATGGCTACACCTTC. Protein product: CAISESGTLYGYTF.

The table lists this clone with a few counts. In nucleotides, the CDR3 is TGTGCCAGCAGTTTTGTGCCGGGTACGAACACCGGGGAGCTGTTTTTT. Translated, it gives CASSFVPGTNTGELFF. The rearrangement uses TRBV28 and TRBJ2-2; D is undetermined. Deletions cut 3 bases from V and 0 bases from J, with 11 bases between. Germline V gene data show CDR1 as MDHEN and CDR2 as SYDVKM. There are 16 residues in the CDR3.

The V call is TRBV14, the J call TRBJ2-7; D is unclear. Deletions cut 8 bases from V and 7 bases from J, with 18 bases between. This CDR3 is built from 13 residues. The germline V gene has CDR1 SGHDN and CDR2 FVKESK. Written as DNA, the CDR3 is TGTGCCAGCGCCGCTACGCCGACGAGGGAGCAGTACTTC. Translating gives CASAATPTREQYF. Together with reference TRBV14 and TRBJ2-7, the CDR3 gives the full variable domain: EAGVTQFPSHSVIEKGQTVTLRCDPISGHDNLYWYRRVMGKEIKFLLHFVKESKQDESGMPNNRFLAERTGGTYSTLKVQPAELEDSGVYFCASAATPTREQYFGPGTRLTVT.

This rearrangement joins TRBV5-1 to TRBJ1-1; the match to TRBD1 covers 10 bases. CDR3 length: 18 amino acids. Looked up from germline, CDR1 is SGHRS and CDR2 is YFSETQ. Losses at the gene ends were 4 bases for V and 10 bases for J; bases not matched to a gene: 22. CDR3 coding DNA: TGCGCCAGCAGCGAAGGACAGGGGGGTACCATTTACGGTTTTGGAGCTTTCTTT. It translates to CASSEGQGGTIYGFGAFF.

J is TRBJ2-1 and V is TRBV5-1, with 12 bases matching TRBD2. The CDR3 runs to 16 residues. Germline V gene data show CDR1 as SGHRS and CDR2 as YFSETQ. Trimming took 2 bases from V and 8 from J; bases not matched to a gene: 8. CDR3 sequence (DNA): TGCGCCAGCAGCTTCCTGACTAGCGGGAGAATCGATGAGCAGTTCTTC. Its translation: CASSFLTSGRIDEQFF.

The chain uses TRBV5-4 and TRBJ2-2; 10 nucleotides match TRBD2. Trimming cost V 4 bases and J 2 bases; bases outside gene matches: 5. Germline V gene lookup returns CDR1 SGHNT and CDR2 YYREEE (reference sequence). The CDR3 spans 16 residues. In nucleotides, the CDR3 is TGTGCCAGCAGCCCTTCTAGCGGGAGTAACACCGGGGAGCTGTTTTTT. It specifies CASSPSSGSNTGELFF.

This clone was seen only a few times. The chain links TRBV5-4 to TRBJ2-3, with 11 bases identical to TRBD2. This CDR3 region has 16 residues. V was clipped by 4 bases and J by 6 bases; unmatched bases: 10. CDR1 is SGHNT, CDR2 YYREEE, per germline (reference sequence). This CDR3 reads CASSTGSGRAGDTQYF. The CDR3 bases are TGTGCCAGCAGCACCGGTAGCGGGAGGGCCGGGGATACGCAGTATTTT.

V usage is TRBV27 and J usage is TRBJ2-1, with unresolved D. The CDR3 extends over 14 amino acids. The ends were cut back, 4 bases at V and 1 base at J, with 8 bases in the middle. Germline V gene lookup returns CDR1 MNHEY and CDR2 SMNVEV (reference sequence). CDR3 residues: CASSSSLSYNEQFF. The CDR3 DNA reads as TGTGCCAGCAGTTCTTCACTTTCCTACAATGAGCAGTTCTTC.

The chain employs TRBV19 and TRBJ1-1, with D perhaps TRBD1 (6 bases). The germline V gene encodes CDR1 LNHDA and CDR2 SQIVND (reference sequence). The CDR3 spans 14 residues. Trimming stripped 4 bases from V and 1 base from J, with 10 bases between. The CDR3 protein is CASSTLQGNTEAFF. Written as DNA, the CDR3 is TGTGCCAGTAGTACCCTACAGGGGAACACTGAAGCTTTCTTT. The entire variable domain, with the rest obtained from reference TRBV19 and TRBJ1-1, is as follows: DGGITQSPKYLFRKEGQNVTLSCEQNLNHDAMYWYRQDPGQGLRLIYYSQIVNDFQKGDIAEGYSVSREKKESFPLTVTSAQKNPTAFYLCASSTLQGNTEAFFGQGTRLTVV.

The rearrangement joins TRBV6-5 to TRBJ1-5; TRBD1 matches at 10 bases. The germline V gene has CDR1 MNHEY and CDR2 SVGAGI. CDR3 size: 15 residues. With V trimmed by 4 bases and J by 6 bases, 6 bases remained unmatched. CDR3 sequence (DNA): TGTGCCAGCAGTTTGAAGGGGACAGGGGCTCAGCCCCAGCATTTT. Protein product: CASSLKGTGAQPQHF.

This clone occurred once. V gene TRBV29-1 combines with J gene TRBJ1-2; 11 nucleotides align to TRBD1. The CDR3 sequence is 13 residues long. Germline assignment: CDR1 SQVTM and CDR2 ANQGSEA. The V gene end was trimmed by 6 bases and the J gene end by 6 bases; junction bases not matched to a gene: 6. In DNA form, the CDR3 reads TGCAGCGTGACAGGACAGGGGGCGAATGGCTACACCTTC. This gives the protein CSVTGQGANGYTF.

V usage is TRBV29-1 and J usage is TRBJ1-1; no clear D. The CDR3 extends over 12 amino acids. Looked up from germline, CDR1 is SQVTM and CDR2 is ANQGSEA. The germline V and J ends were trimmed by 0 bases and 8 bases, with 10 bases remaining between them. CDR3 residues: CSVEDEAIEAFF. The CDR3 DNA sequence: TGCAGCGTTGAAGATGAAGCAATAGAAGCTTTCTTT.

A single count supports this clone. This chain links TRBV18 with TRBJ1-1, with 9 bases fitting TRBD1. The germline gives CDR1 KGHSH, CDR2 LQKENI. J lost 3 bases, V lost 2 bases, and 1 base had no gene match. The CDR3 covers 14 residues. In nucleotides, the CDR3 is TGTGCCAGCTCACCAGACAGGGGGGACACTGAAGCTTTCTTT. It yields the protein CASSPDRGDTEAFF.

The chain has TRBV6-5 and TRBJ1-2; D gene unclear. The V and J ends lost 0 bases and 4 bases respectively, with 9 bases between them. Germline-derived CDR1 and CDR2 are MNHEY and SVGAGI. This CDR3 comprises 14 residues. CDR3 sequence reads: CASSYSFLGYGYTF. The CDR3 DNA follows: TGTGCCAGCAGTTACTCGTTCCTAGGCTATGGCTACACCTTC.

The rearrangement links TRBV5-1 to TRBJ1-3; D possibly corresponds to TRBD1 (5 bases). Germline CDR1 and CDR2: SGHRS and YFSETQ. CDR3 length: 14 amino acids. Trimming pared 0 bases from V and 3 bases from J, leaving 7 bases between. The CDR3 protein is CASSLEGRGNTIYF. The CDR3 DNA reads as TGCGCCAGCAGCTTGGAGGGGCGTGGAAACACCATATATTTT.

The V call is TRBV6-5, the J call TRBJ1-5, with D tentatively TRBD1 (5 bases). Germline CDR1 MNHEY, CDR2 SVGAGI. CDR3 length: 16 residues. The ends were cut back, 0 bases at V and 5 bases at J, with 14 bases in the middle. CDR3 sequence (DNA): TGTGCCAGCAGTTACTCAGCAGGGCCTCCCCATCAGCCCCAGCATTTT. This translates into CASSYSAGPPHQPQHF.

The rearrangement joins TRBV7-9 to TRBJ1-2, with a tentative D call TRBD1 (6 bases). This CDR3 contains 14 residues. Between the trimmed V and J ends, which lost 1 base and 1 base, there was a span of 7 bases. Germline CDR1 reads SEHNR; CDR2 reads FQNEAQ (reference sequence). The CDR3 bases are TGTGCCAGCAGCTTAGAGGGGGTTAACTATGGCTACACCTTC. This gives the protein CASSLEGVNYGYTF.

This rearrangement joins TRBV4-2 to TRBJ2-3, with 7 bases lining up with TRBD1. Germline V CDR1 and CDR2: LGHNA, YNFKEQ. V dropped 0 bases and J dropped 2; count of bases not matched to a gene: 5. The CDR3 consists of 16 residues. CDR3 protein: CASSQDRQGVTDTQYF. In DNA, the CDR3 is TGTGCCAGCAGCCAAGATAGGCAGGGGGTCACAGATACGCAGTATTTT.

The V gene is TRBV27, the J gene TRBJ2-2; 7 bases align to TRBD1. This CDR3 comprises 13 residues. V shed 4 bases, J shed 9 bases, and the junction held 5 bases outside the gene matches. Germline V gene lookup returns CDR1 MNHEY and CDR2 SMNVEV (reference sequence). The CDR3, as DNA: TGTGCCAGCAGTTGGACAGGCCGGAGGGAGCTGTTTTTT. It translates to CASSWTGRRELFF.